This passage covers 9 T cell receptor beta chains from one sample sequenced in a study of cytomegalovirus exposure and HLA in healthy donors. This PCR relied on a set of 60 Vbeta primers and 13 Jbeta primers. Assay: immunoSEQ multiplex PCR; the TCRdb copy retains only in-frame clones and omits some. The sample lists approximately 71,000 clones; approximately 79% were seen once. The sample was PBMCs. All receptors derive from a woman aged 40-49 years in good health and CMV-seropositive.

V usage is TRBV19 and J usage is TRBJ1-1; TRBD1 might be the D (5 bases). The V end lost 0 bases, the J end lost 0 bases, and 8 bases lay between the germline ends. This CDR3 region has 15 residues. Germline-derived CDR1 and CDR2 are LNHDA and SQIVND (reference sequence). CDR3 nucleotides: TGTGCCAGTAGTATAGACACAGGCGTGAACACTGAAGCTTTCTTT. Translated, it gives CASSIDTGVNTEAFF.

The V gene is TRBV19, the J gene TRBJ2-3; tentative D call: TRBD2 (6 bases). Trimming took off 5 bases at V and 0 bases at J, with 12 bases between the two ends. CDR3 size: 15 residues. From germline, CDR1 is LNHDA and CDR2 SQIVND (reference sequence). As DNA, the CDR3 is TGTGCCAGTAGTGGTGCCCGGGGGAGCACAGATACGCAGTATTTT. It translates to CASSGARGSTDTQYF. The whole variable domain, remainder taken from reference TRBV19 and TRBJ2-3, is DGGITQSPKYLFRKEGQNVTLSCEQNLNHDAMYWYRQDPGQGLRLIYYSQIVNDFQKGDIAEGYSVSREKKESFPLTVTSAQKNPTAFYLCASSGARGSTDTQYFGPGTRLTVL.

The CDR3 sequence is CASSISGNYEQYF. CDR3 DNA sequence: TGTGCCAGTAGTATTAGCGGGAACTACGAGCAGTACTTC. The chain is built from TRBV19 and TRBJ2-7, with 8 bases identical to TRBD2. V lost 3 bases to trimming and J lost 3 bases; unmatched junction nucleotides: 1. CDR3 length: 13 residues. The germline gives CDR1 LNHDA, CDR2 SQIVND (reference sequence). Filled out from reference TRBV19 and TRBJ2-7, the complete variable domain reads DGGITQSPKYLFRKEGQNVTLSCEQNLNHDAMYWYRQDPGQGLRLIYYSQIVNDFQKGDIAEGYSVSREKKESFPLTVTSAQKNPTAFYLCASSISGNYEQYFGPGTRLTVT.

J is TRBJ1-3 and V is TRBV5-1, with a possible D match to TRBD1 (5 bases). The CDR3 sequence is 15 residues long. Germline V lookup: CDR1 SGHRS, CDR2 YFSETQ. With 4 bases removed from V and 0 bases from J, the gap between germline ends came to 11 bases. CDR3 nucleotide sequence: TGCGCCAGCAGCCCCGGGGGGGGCTCTGGAAACACCATATATTTT. The encoded protein is CASSPGGGSGNTIYF.

This clone was seen just once. The chain couples TRBV4-2 to TRBJ2-5; 9 bases line up with TRBD2. The DNA matches TRBJ2-7 better at its end, which makes the J call doubtful. Germline V gene data show CDR1 as LGHNA and CDR2 as YNFKEQ. The CDR3 runs 14 residues. The CDR3 loop is CASSRRGGSYEQYF. The CDR3 nucleotides read TGTGCCAGCAGCCGGCGGGGGGGATCCTACGAGCAGTACTTC.

This clone was detected a few times. The chain is built from TRBV6-5 and TRBJ1-1; 7 bases agree with TRBD1. With 6 bases clipped from V and 7 bases from J, the junction kept 14 bases outside the gene matches. Germline CDR1 MNHEY, CDR2 SVGAGI. The length of the CDR3 is 15 residues. This CDR3 reads CASRNFQQGQDEAFF. The CDR3 DNA follows: TGTGCCAGCAGAAACTTTCAACAGGGGCAAGATGAAGCTTTCTTT.

The rearrangement uses TRBV19 and TRBJ1-2; D is uncertain. Germline V gene data show CDR1 as LNHDA and CDR2 as SQIVND (reference sequence). CDR3 length: 14 residues. The ends were cut back, 5 bases at V and 4 bases at J, with 14 bases in the middle. Here the CDR3 DNA reads TGTGCCAGTAGTGCCCTGGGGAGTTCCTATGGCTACACCTTC. Its protein product is CASSALGSSYGYTF.

This clone was counted only a few times. The V gene is TRBV18, the J gene TRBJ2-1; the match to TRBD1 covers 7 bases. V was clipped by 5 bases and J by 7 bases; unmatched bases: 5. This CDR3 contains 13 residues. CDR1 KGHSH and CDR2 LQKENI come from the germline V gene. The CDR3 nucleotides read TGTGCCAGCTCAAGACAGGGCGTGAATGAGCAGTTCTTC. It translates to CASSRQGVNEQFF.

The chain links TRBV9 to TRBJ1-5; weak D call: TRBD1 (5 bases). Germline CDR1 reads SGDLS; CDR2 reads YYNGEE. The CDR3 spans 13 residues. Trimming took off 2 bases at V and 5 bases at J, with 8 bases between the two ends. The CDR3 protein is CASSVQGDQPQHF. In DNA, the CDR3 is TGTGCCAGCAGCGTTCAGGGTGATCAGCCCCAGCATTTT. Full variable domain (missing parts from reference TRBV9 and TRBJ1-5): DSGVTQTPKHLITATGQRVTLRCSPRSGDLSVYWYQQSLDQGLQFLIQYYNGEERAKGNILERFSAQQFPDLHSELNLSSLELGDSALYFCASSVQGDQPQHFGDGTRLSIL.